Shown below are 19 T cell receptor beta chains from a single sample sequenced in a study of T cells after yellow fever vaccination. TCRdb reprocessed the 5' RACE reads with MiXCR, giving one entry per CDR3 protein. The profile shows about 330,000 distinct CDR3 sequences, roughly 7% of them singletons. The sequencing here drew on PBMCs, taken roughly 46 days after the first yellow fever vaccination. The receptor set was obtained from a man younger than 35 who received the YFV17D yellow fever vaccine.

This chain uses TRBV12-3 or TRBV12-4 with TRBJ2-1; 7 bases fit TRBD1. V lost 9 bases and J lost 5; bases outside the gene matches: 7. This CDR3 spans 13 amino acids. The CDR3 bases are TGTGCCAGTACCGGGACAGAAAACAATGAGCAGTTCTTC. This codes for CASTGTENNEQFF.

DNA of the CDR3: TGCGCCAGCAGCTTGGGGGCCAAGGGCTACACCTTC. Encoded protein: CASSLGAKGYTF. The chain uses TRBV5-1 and TRBJ1-2; no firm D call. V was shortened by 0 bases and J by 8 bases, with 8 bases between the two germline ends. Germline lookup yields CDR1 SGHRS and CDR2 YFSETQ. This CDR3 comprises 12 residues.

This clonotype was seen a handful of times. V gene TRBV10-3 combines with J gene TRBJ2-3; D call uncertain. The V and J ends lost 0 bases and 0 bases respectively, with 13 bases between them. The germline V gene encodes CDR1 ENHRY and CDR2 SYGVKD. The CDR3 consists of 17 residues. This CDR3 is CAISESLRSSSTDTQYF. CDR3 coding DNA: TGTGCCATCAGTGAGTCTCTCAGAAGTTCTAGCACAGATACGCAGTATTTT.

The gene calls are TRBV4-1 and TRBJ2-5; TRBD2 matches 9 bases. The V gene end was trimmed by 9 bases and the J gene end by 4 bases; junction bases not matched to a gene: 12. The germline V gene has CDR1 MGHRA and CDR2 YSYEKL. The CDR3 extends over 15 amino acids. The CDR3 loop is CARSCGGGRRETQYF. CDR3 nucleotides: TGCGCCAGAAGCTGCGGGGGGGGGCGTCGAGAGACCCAGTACTTC.

The rearrangement links TRBV12-3 or TRBV12-4 to TRBJ1-5; TRBD1 matches 12 bases. This CDR3 is built from 18 residues. J was trimmed by 7 bases and V by 5 bases; bases with no gene match: 15. CDR3 nucleotides: TGTGCCAGCAGTCGATTCGGGACAGGGGGCTGGTCTACACAGCCCCAGCATTTT. Protein product: CASSRFGTGGWSTQPQHF.

The rearrangement links TRBV3-1 to TRBJ1-6, with D unresolved. Trimming left V 10 bases short and J 8 bases short, with 12 bases between. The CDR3 has 12 amino acids. From germline, CDR1 is LGHDT and CDR2 YNNKEL (reference sequence). The CDR3 here is CATRSSDSPLHF. The CDR3 DNA follows: TGTGCCACACGGTCTTCTGATTCACCCCTCCACTTT.

This clonotype was detected only a few times. The rearrangement uses TRBV18 and TRBJ2-7, with 8 bases fitting TRBD1. V trimming: 3 bases; J trimming: 4 bases; junction bases outside the gene matches: 8. The CDR3 spans 15 residues. The V gene's germline CDR1 is KGHSH and CDR2 LQKENI. This CDR3 reads CASSPFGQGVYEQYF. Written as DNA, the CDR3 is TGTGCCAGCTCACCTTTTGGACAGGGAGTTTACGAGCAGTACTTC.

This clonotype was recorded a few times. The V call is TRBV5-1, the J call TRBJ2-5; D might be TRBD2 (6 bases). Germline loops: CDR1 SGHRS, CDR2 YFSETQ. This CDR3 has 13 residues. V was shortened by 0 bases and J by 9 bases, with 12 bases between the two germline ends. The CDR3 DNA reads as TGCGCCAGCAGCTTGGGCGAATCGGGGGCCCAGTACTTC. It codes for CASSLGESGAQYF.

In its sample, this clonotype was seen a few times. The gene calls are TRBV5-5 and TRBJ1-1, with 9 bases fitting TRBD1. V was pared by 3 bases and J by 6 bases, with 9 bases of the junction left unmatched. Germline V gene lookup returns CDR1 SGHKS and CDR2 YYEKEE (reference sequence). The CDR3 runs 15 residues. The CDR3 spells CASSWGDRDRAEAFF. The DNA for the CDR3 is TGTGCCAGCAGCTGGGGGGACAGGGATCGCGCTGAAGCTTTCTTT.

V gene TRBV20-1 combines with J gene TRBJ2-1; a possible D gene is TRBD1 (5 bases). CDR1 and CDR2 (germline): DFQATT, SNEGSKA (reference sequence). Trimming took 3 bases from V and 4 from J, leaving 19 bases between them. There are 16 residues in the CDR3. CDR3 amino acids: CSARYTGRNDYNEQFF. The CDR3 DNA sequence: TGCAGTGCTAGGTACACAGGACGGAATGATTACAATGAGCAGTTCTTC.

This clonotype came up a few times. The chain couples TRBV20-1 to TRBJ1-1; 11 positions agree with TRBD1. The trim removed 5 bases at V and 3 bases at J, leaving 2 bases unmatched. This CDR3 comprises 13 residues. Germline-derived CDR1 and CDR2 are DFQATT and SNEGSKA (reference sequence). The CDR3 region is CSAGTGGYTEAFF. CDR3 DNA sequence: TGCAGTGCTGGGACAGGGGGGTACACTGAAGCTTTCTTT.

This clonotype has more than one count but fewer than ten. V is TRBV12-3 or TRBV12-4 and J is TRBJ1-1; D remains unclear. V was clipped by 1 base and J by 4 bases, with 4 bases between them. There are 12 residues in the CDR3. The CDR3 region is CASSLETTEAFF. In nucleotides, the CDR3 is TGTGCCAGCAGTTTAGAGACCACTGAAGCTTTCTTT.

J is TRBJ2-4 and V is TRBV6-1; 8 bases fit TRBD2. The CDR3 has 15 residues. Germline CDR1 is MNHNS and CDR2 is SASEGT. J gave up 8 bases and V 6 bases, and 12 bases lay outside the gene matches. For the CDR3, the DNA is TGTGCCAGCAGCACGTTAGCGGGAAAGGTCGACATTCAGTACTTC. It encodes CASSTLAGKVDIQYF.

This clonotype was found a few times. The genes are TRBV11-1 and TRBJ2-3; perhaps D is TRBD1 or TRBD2 (5 bases each). The germline V and J ends were trimmed by 5 bases and 0 bases, with 9 bases remaining between them. The V gene's germline CDR1 is SGHAT and CDR2 FQDESV (reference sequence). The CDR3 spans 14 residues. The CDR3 DNA reads TGTGCCAGCAGCCGACGGGACAGCACAGATACGCAGTATTTT. Its translation: CASSRRDSTDTQYF. Based on the CDR3 plus reference TRBV11-1 and TRBJ2-3, the full variable domain is EAEVAQSPRYKITEKSQAVAFWCDPISGHATLYWYRQILGQGPELLVQFQDESVVDDSQLPKDRFSAERLKGVDSTLKIQPAELGDSAMYLCASSRRDSTDTQYFGPGTRLTVL.

This clonotype came up many times. The chain uses TRBV6-6 and TRBJ2-5; no clear D gene. The CDR3 sequence is 13 residues long. Trimming pared 2 bases from V and 2 bases from J, leaving 6 bases between. CDR1 and CDR2 (germline): MNHNY, SVGAGI (reference sequence). The CDR3, as DNA: TGTGCCAGCAGTTACGACAATCAAGAGACCCAGTACTTC. Amino acids: CASSYDNQETQYF.

This clonotype was found a few times. The V call is TRBV6-2 or TRBV6-3, the J call TRBJ2-1; D possibly corresponds to TRBD2 (6 bases). CDR1 MNHEY and CDR2 SVGEGT come from the germline V gene. The CDR3 contains 16 residues. The germline V and J ends were trimmed by 5 bases and 8 bases, with 22 bases remaining between them. CDR3 in DNA: TGTGCCAGCAGTACCCGGGACTCAGGAGTCGACCATGAGCAGTTCTTC. Amino acids: CASSTRDSGVDHEQFF.

The chain is built from TRBV6-1 and TRBJ1-2, with D perhaps matching TRBD1 (6 bases). This CDR3 comprises 18 residues. Per the germline V gene, CDR1 is MNHNS and CDR2 is SASEGT. Trimming stripped 8 bases from V and 8 bases from J, with 33 bases between. The CDR3 coding sequence is TGTGCCAGCCACATCCAGCAAGGGGCAGGGGCCGGTCGGAAAGGCTACACCTTC. Its protein product is CASHIQQGAGAGRKGYTF.

As for this clonotype: This could be a read error, since a much larger clone is one nucleotide away. The J gene is TRBJ2-1, the V gene TRBV12-3 or TRBV12-4; 7 positions agree with TRBD2. This CDR3 is 15 amino acids long. The CDR3 sequence: CASSRAGRAYDEQFF. CDR3 DNA: TGTGCCAGCAGTAGGGCAGGGAGGGCCTACGATGAGCAGTTCTTC.

This clonotype was counted ten times or more. The chain combines TRBV11-2 with TRBJ2-3; 10 positions agree with TRBD1. Unmatched junction bases numbered 5, after V lost 4 bases and J lost 4 bases. The CDR3 contains 15 residues. In germline, CDR1 is SGHAT, CDR2 FQNNGV. This chain's CDR3 is CASSSWTGGADTQYF. The CDR3, as DNA: TGTGCCAGCAGCTCGTGGACAGGGGGAGCAGATACGCAGTATTTT.